This T cell receptor (beta chain) was recorded in a study of T-cell memory formation after mild COVID-19. There are many counts of this clonotype. TCRdb independently ran MiXCR on the 5' RACE reads; one entry per CDR3 protein. Counted here are hundreds of thousands of distinct CDR3 sequences, roughly 21% occurring once; the ten biggest clones make up about 8.2%. The V end was cut by 3 bases, the J end by 7 bases, with 9 bases between. This CDR3 contains 12 residues. This receptor was taken from an adult woman who had mild COVID-19 (a few samples of this study predate the infection). Cell type and time point are not known. The chain recombines TRBV12-3 or TRBV12-4 with TRBJ1-1; D possibly corresponds to TRBD1 (6 bases). Sequencing was done on a sample of PBMCs or a T cell subset sorted from them (not recorded which). The chain's CDR3 is CASSFRRGEAFF. The DNA of the CDR3 is TGTGCCAGCAGTTTTCGCAGGGGTGAAGCTTTCTTT.